This paragraph covers one T cell receptor (beta chain) sequence. TCRalpha and TCRbeta cDNA underwent two nested PCRs of roughly 17 and 9 cycles. TCRdb reprocessed the 5' RACE reads and reports one entry per CDR3 protein, with no DNA. This listing includes 150,000 to 200,000 distinct CDR3 sequences. The CDR3 contains 12 residues. This sample was included in a study of monozygotic twins with inflammatory bowel disease. This clonotype was sampled from a human donor with ulcerative colitis or Crohn's disease, or a healthy co-twin of an affected twin (not recorded which). The chain links TRBV12-3 or TRBV12-4 to TRBJ2-7; with no DNA, the TCRdb D assignment of TRBD1 cannot be verified. The source material was blood. CDR3 residues: CASGQGGYEQYF.